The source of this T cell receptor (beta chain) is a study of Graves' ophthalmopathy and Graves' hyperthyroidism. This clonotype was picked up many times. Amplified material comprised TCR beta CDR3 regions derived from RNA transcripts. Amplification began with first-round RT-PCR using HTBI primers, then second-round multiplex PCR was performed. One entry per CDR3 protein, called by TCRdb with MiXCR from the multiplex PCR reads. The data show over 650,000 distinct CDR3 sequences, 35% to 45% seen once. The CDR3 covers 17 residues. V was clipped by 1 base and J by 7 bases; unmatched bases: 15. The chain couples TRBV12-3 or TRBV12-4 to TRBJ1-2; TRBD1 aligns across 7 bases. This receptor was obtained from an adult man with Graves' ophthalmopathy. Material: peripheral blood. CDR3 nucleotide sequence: TGTGCCAGCAGTTTAGTGCCAGGGGGATCGTTGTTGAGTGGCTACACCTTC. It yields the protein CASSLVPGGSLLSGYTF.